What follows are 15 T cell receptor beta chains derived from one specimen sequenced in a study of cytomegalovirus exposure and HLA in healthy donors. 60 Vbeta and 13 Jbeta primers were used in PCR. Assay: immunoSEQ multiplex PCR; the TCRdb copy retains only in-frame clones and omits some. The table shows roughly 100,000 clones, with roughly 15% occurring only once. Input material: PBMCs. All receptors derive from a female donor in good health and CMV-seronegative.

The V call is TRBV21-1, the J call TRBJ1-2. TRBV21-1 is deemed a pseudogene. The CDR3 has 15 residues. The CDR3 nucleotides read TGTGCCAGCAGCTCCAGGACTGAGAAATACTATGGCTACACCTTC. As protein: CASSSRTEKYYGYTF.

The J gene is TRBJ1-1, the V gene TRBV7-2; TRBD1 is a possible D gene (6 bases). The V gene lost 4 bases and the J gene lost 2 bases, with 14 bases spanning the gap. CDR1 is SGHTA, CDR2 FQGNSA, per germline. The CDR3 consists of 15 residues. The CDR3 DNA is TGTGCCAGCAGCTCCAGGCCGGACAGAAACACTGAAGCTTTCTTT. It yields the protein CASSSRPDRNTEAFF.

The chain joins TRBV6-1 to TRBJ2-7; 8 nucleotides match TRBD1. This CDR3 spans 14 amino acids. Trimming removed 3 bases from V and 5 bases from J; junction bases left unmatched: 6. Germline assignment: CDR1 MNHNS and CDR2 SASEGT. The CDR3 coding sequence is TGTGCCAGCAGTGACCGGACAGGGTCCCACGAGCAGTACTTC. The encoded protein is CASSDRTGSHEQYF.

The rearrangement joins TRBV25-1 to TRBJ2-1, with D possibly TRBD1 on 5 matching bases. Germline values: CDR1 MGHDK, CDR2 SYGVNS. V lost 2 bases and J lost 8, with 13 bases in between. The CDR3 runs 14 residues. The CDR3 region is CASSEVGAGHEQFF. In DNA form, the CDR3 reads TGTGCCAGCAGTGAAGTAGGGGCCGGCCATGAGCAGTTCTTC.

This clone was seen a few times. The chain uses TRBV25-1 and TRBJ1-2; D is undetermined. V shed 5 bases and J shed 5 bases, with 9 bases lying between them. This CDR3 comprises 12 residues. CDR1 and CDR2 from the germline V gene are MGHDK and SYGVNS. The CDR3 loop is CASSPAGYGYTF. In DNA, the CDR3 is TGTGCCAGCAGTCCGGCAGGATATGGCTACACCTTC.

This clone turned up a few times. V gene TRBV5-6 combines with J gene TRBJ2-5, with a tentative D call TRBD2 (6 bases). Germline lookup yields CDR1 SGHDT and CDR2 YYEEEE. Trimming removed 4 bases at V and 0 bases at J, with 10 bases between. The CDR3 is 14 amino acids. CDR3 nucleotide sequence: TGTGCCAGCAGCCGCCGGAGGGACCAAGAGACCCAGTACTTC. This codes for CASSRRRDQETQYF.

This clone has a handful of counts. The rearrangement uses TRBV30 and TRBJ2-3; 7 nucleotides agree with TRBD2. CDR3 length equals 11 residues. Germline V CDR1 and CDR2: GTSNPN, SVGIG (reference sequence). V lost 8 bases, J lost 6 bases, and 5 bases stayed unmatched. Here the CDR3 reads CARGRADTQYF. Here the CDR3 DNA reads TGTGCCCGAGGGAGGGCGGATACGCAGTATTTT. Supplemented by reference TRBV30 and TRBJ2-3, the full variable domain reads SQTIHQWPATLVQPVGSPLSLECTVEGTSNPNLYWYRQAAGRGLQLLFYSVGIGQISSEVPQNLSASRPQDRQFILSSKKLLLSDSGFYLCARGRADTQYFGPGTRLTVL.

This clone was seen more than once but under ten times. The chain is built from TRBV30 and TRBJ2-7, with D perhaps TRBD1 (6 bases). Trimming pared 2 bases from V and 6 bases from J, leaving 17 bases between. Germline V gene data show CDR1 as GTSNPN and CDR2 as SVGIG (reference sequence). This CDR3 has 14 residues. The CDR3 loop is CAWSSTGSFSEQYF. CDR3 DNA sequence: TGTGCCTGGAGTTCGACAGGATCCTTCTCCGAGCAGTACTTC.

This clone was picked up a small number of times. The chain has TRBV5-1 and TRBJ2-1; D is uncertain. V lost 0 bases, J lost 0 bases, and 10 bases lay in between. The length of the CDR3 is 16 residues. CDR1 SGHRS and CDR2 YFSETQ come from the germline V gene. The CDR3 sequence is CASSLANFNSYNEQFF. CDR3 nucleotides: TGCGCCAGCAGCTTGGCCAACTTCAACTCCTACAATGAGCAGTTCTTC.

This chain uses TRBV7-2 with TRBJ2-7; D remains ambiguous. The V and J ends lost 8 bases and 2 bases respectively, with 16 bases between them. The germline V gene encodes CDR1 SGHTA and CDR2 FQGNSA. This CDR3 is built from 14 residues. The CDR3 DNA follows: TGTGCCAGCGTCTTGGCCGAACCCCCCTACGAGCAGTACTTC. Its translation is CASVLAEPPYEQYF.

The gene calls are TRBV5-6 and TRBJ2-3; 11 positions match TRBD2. This CDR3 is built from 16 residues. V trimming: 4 bases; J trimming: 2 bases; junction bases outside the gene matches: 6. Per germline, CDR1 SGHDT and CDR2 YYEEEE. For the CDR3, the DNA is TGTGCCAGCAGCGAGGGACTAGCGGCAGCCACAGATACGCAGTATTTT. It encodes CASSEGLAAATDTQYF.

This clone turned up a few times. The chain links TRBV6-1 to TRBJ1-4, with D maybe TRBD1 (5 bases). Deletions cut 1 base from V and 5 bases from J, with 11 bases between. Germline lookup yields CDR1 MNHNS and CDR2 SASEGT. This CDR3 has 15 amino acids. This CDR3 is CASSEEVRVNEKLFF. The CDR3 coding sequence is TGTGCCAGCAGTGAAGAAGTCAGGGTAAATGAAAAACTGTTTTTT.

This clone was detected only a few times. This rearrangement joins TRBV6-1 to TRBJ2-5; possibly TRBD1 for D (6 bases). Germline-derived CDR1 and CDR2 are MNHNS and SASEGT. V shed 3 bases and J shed 13 bases, with 18 bases lying between them. The CDR3 sequence is 13 residues long. The CDR3 here is CASSELRTAPGYF. The CDR3 DNA reads TGTGCCAGCAGTGAGCTGAGGACAGCTCCGGGGTACTTC.

CDR3 DNA: TGTGCCAGTAGTTTAACCGGGACAGGGAAAGAGACCCAGTACTTC. This translates into CASSLTGTGKETQYF. The chain has TRBV19 and TRBJ2-5; TRBD1 aligns across 9 bases. Germline-derived CDR1 and CDR2 are LNHDA and SQIVND (reference sequence). This CDR3 comprises 15 residues. V was clipped by 5 bases and J by 3 bases; unmatched bases: 7.

This rearrangement joins TRBV10-3 to TRBJ1-4, with 8 bases fitting TRBD1. This CDR3 contains 13 residues. The V gene's germline CDR1 is ENHRY and CDR2 SYGVKD. Unmatched junction bases numbered 2, after V lost 3 bases and J lost 8 bases. CDR3 DNA sequence: TGTGCCATCAGTGACCGGACAGGGGAAAAACTGTTTTTT. Residues: CAISDRTGEKLFF.